This TCR beta chain is drawn from a study of blood T cell repertoires in COVID-19. Across the whole study: Researchers got acute and convalescent COVID-19 samples from the United States, Italy and Spain. T cells, B-cell-depleted T cells, or PBMCs supplied cDNA or gDNA.

As handled by the study authors: The assay estimated nucleated cells by amplifying reference gene primers. Assay: immunoSEQ multiplex PCR; the TCRdb copy retains only in-frame clones and omits some. V, J and clone size are taken as reported in that table, and D and trimming were inferred from the DNA itself. This table has around 130,000 clones, 75% to 90% appearing once. Germline trimming cut 4 bases from V and 1 base from J; bases unmatched to any gene: 4. Looked up from germline, CDR1 is SGDLS and CDR2 is YYNGEE. The CDR3 runs to 15 residues. This receptor was obtained from a man between 65 and 80 years old with active or convalescent COVID-19. This sequence joins TRBV9 and TRBJ2-3; TRBD2 agrees at 9 bases. The specimen was peripheral blood. The CDR3 nucleotides are TGTGCCAGCAGCTCCCGACTAGCGGGCACAGATACGCAGTATTTT. Translated, it gives CASSSRLAGTDTQYF.